This TCR beta chain was recorded in a study of shared clonotypes between healthy human individuals. Study overall: A donor's plate count was three for CD4 naive and three for CD4 memory; CD8 naive had two and CD8 memory one.

Regarding this clone: Its antigen is not known.

CDR3 size: 16 residues. V shed 2 bases and J 1 base; nucleotides not matched to a gene: 4. Germline V lookup: CDR1 SGHTA, CDR2 FQGTGA. Overall study findings and caveats: Estimated richness values were generally larger in naive subsets than in memory subsets. Generation probabilities were higher for clonotypes shared across all four sorted-subset donors than for unshared ones.

Every subset had its genomic DNA shared out evenly among several immunoSEQ plates. Some clones are missing from TCRdb's copy, which holds only in-frame ones; the method was immunoSEQ multiplex PCR. The sample carries 2 million to 2.5 million clones, 93% recorded once. Only CD45RO-negative cells positively selected for CCR7 counted as naive CD8 cells, so terminally differentiated effector memory CD45RA+ cells were excluded. The source is a man aged 18 to 35 in good health. Some clones in this sample may be carry-over from other donors' samples. Sequencing was carried out using naive CD8+ T cells from PBMCs. V and J are TRBV7-3 and TRBJ2-1; TRBD2 matches 8 bases. The CDR3 DNA follows: TGTGCCAGCAGCTTAGTTGGCGGGAGGTCCTACAATGAGCAGTTCTTC. This gives the protein CASSLVGGRSYNEQFF.